This is a list of T cell receptor beta chains from one sample in a study of blood T cell repertoires in COVID-19. Method: immunoSEQ multiplex PCR; TCRdb's copy keeps in-frame clones and lacks some. The sample includes 200,000 to 300,000 clones, roughly 87% seen only once; the top ten take around 7.8%. Material: peripheral blood. These receptors all come from a man in his sixties who had recovered from COVID-19. The CDR3 runs from the conserved cysteine through the conserved F or W. D genes are given only for firm matches. Not all rows give a size; the values are once, few, many and, for expanded clones, a class.

j_call v_call d_call clone_size cdr3_aa cdr3_nt
TRBJ1-6 TRBV7-9 TRBD1 - CASSFFRGPNSPLHF TGTGCCAGCAGCTTTTTCAGGGGGCCCAATTCACCCCTCCACTTT
TRBJ1-4 TRBV9 - - CASSVGLATNEKLFF TGTGCCAGCAGCGTTGGTTTAGCAACTAATGAAAAACTGTTTTTT
TRBJ1-2 TRBV12-3/TRBV12-4 - - CALSKYVAGYTF TGTGCCTTAAGCAAATACGTTGCTGGCTACACCTTC
TRBJ1-2 TRBV2 TRBD1 - CASSWTGDGYTF TGTGCCAGCAGTTGGACAGGGGATGGCTACACCTTC
TRBJ2-3 TRBV5-1 TRBD2 - CASSSGRGSTDTQYF TGCGCCAGCAGTTCTGGGCGGGGGAGCACAGATACGCAGTATTTT
TRBJ1-2 TRBV19 TRBD1 - CASSMEGADSNYGYTF TGTGCCAGTAGTATGGAGGGGGCTGATTCTAACTATGGCTACACCTTC
TRBJ1-1 TRBV19 - - CASSPTPAGEDTEAFF TGTGCCAGTAGTCCGACCCCCGCCGGTGAGGACACTGAAGCTTTCTTT
TRBJ1-2 TRBV5-1 - - CASSLPGDGYTF TGCGCCAGCAGCTTGCCAGGGGATGGCTACACCTTC
TRBJ1-6 TRBV5-4 TRBD1 - CASSANVGTGGSPLHF TGTGCCAGCAGTGCGAACGTAGGGACAGGTGGTTCACCCCTCCACTTT
TRBJ2-1 TRBV24-1 TRBD2 - CATSDATSLAYNEQFF TGTGCCACCAGTGATGCGACTAGCCTGGCCTACAATGAGCAGTTCTTC
TRBJ2-2 TRBV7-6 - few CASSLVAKNTGELFF TGTGCCAGCAGCTTAGTGGCAAAGAACACCGGGGAGCTGTTTTTT
TRBJ2-3 TRBV9 TRBD2 - CASSVPGGAPTDTQYF TGTGCCAGCAGCGTACCCGGGGGGGCCCCCACAGATACGCAGTATTTT
TRBJ2-5 TRBV7-9 TRBD1 - CASSSPTGTGGRQETQYF TGTGCCAGCAGCTCGCCGACCGGGACAGGGGGAAGACAAGAGACCCAGTACTTC
TRBJ2-3 TRBV6-1 TRBD2 - CASSARVAGGPTDTQYF TGTGCCAGCAGTGCCCGCGTAGCGGGGGGGCCGACAGATACGCAGTATTTT
TRBJ2-1 TRBV5-6 TRBD2 - CASSFRLAGGIDEQFF TGTGCCAGCAGCTTCCGACTAGCGGGGGGTATCGATGAGCAGTTCTTC
TRBJ2-7 TRBV24-1 - - CATSDTSVTEQYF TGTGCCACCAGTGATACCTCGGTAACCGAGCAGTACTTC
TRBJ2-3 TRBV2 - - CASSAGDTQYF TGTGCCAGCAGTGCCGGAGATACGCAGTATTTT
TRBJ2-3 TRBV3-1/TRBV3-2 - - CASSQGLGTDTQYF TGTGCCAGCAGCCAAGGTCTAGGCACAGATACGCAGTATTTT
TRBJ2-5 TRBV30 - - CAWSISQGGETQYF TGTGCCTGGAGTATTTCCCAGGGTGGAGAGACCCAGTACTTC
TRBJ1-1 TRBV2 - - CASRGAAEAFF TGTGCCAGCAGAGGGGCAGCGGAAGCTTTCTTT
TRBJ1-2 TRBV5-4 - once CASSLAGARSLPNGYTF TGTGCCAGCAGCTTGGCAGGGGCGCGAAGCCTACCAAATGGCTACACCTTC
TRBJ2-2 TRBV5-6 - - CASSSTRGGLNTGELFF TGTGCCAGCAGCTCAACGAGGGGGGGCCTCAACACCGGGGAGCTGTTTTTT
TRBJ1-1 TRBV5-1 - - CASSDRGMNTEAFF TGCGCCAGCAGCGACCGAGGGATGAACACTGAAGCTTTCTTT
TRBJ1-5 TRBV5-5 - - CASSTRQADQPQHF TGTGCCAGCAGCACCCGACAGGCAGATCAGCCCCAGCATTTT
TRBJ1-3 TRBV27 TRBD1 - CASSTGGSGNTIYF TGTGCCAGCTCCACAGGGGGCTCCGGAAACACCATATATTTT
TRBJ2-1 TRBV3-1/TRBV3-2 TRBD2 - CASSQILAGGNEQFF TGTGCCAGCAGCCAAATACTAGCGGGGGGGAATGAGCAGTTCTTC
TRBJ1-1 TRBV7-9 - - CASSLSGSLWAFF TGTGCCAGCAGCCTCTCCGGGAGTTTGTGGGCTTTCTTT
TRBJ1-2 TRBV27 - - CASSLAGGGHNGYTF TGTGCCAGCAGTTTAGCGGGGGGGGGACACAATGGCTACACCTTC
TRBJ1-6 TRBV2 - - CASSSMRDYNSPLHF TGTGCCAGCTCGTCGATGAGGGACTATAATTCACCCCTCCACTTT
TRBJ2-1 TRBV2 TRBD2 - CASRQSGALYNEQFF TGTGCCAGCAGACAGAGCGGGGCCCTATACAATGAGCAGTTCTTC
TRBJ2-1 TRBV24-1 TRBD2 once CATSARGGALDEQFF TGTGCCACCAGTGCCCGGGGAGGGGCCCTTGATGAGCAGTTCTTC
TRBJ2-7 TRBV28 - once CAIKTQGRNYEQYF TGTGCCATCAAAACGCAGGGAAGAAACTACGAGCAGTACTTC
TRBJ1-2 TRBV30 TRBD1 - CASEGTGGSYGYTF TGTGCCTCCGAGGGGACAGGGGGGAGTTATGGCTACACCTTC
TRBJ2-1 TRBV29-1 TRBD2 - CSGSRLAGTTSYNEQFF TGCAGCGGATCAAGACTAGCGGGGACGACCTCCTACAATGAGCAGTTCTTC
TRBJ1-1 TRBV18 - once CASSLDGQNTEAFF TGTGCCAGCTCACTCGACGGACAGAACACTGAAGCTTTCTTT
TRBJ2-5 TRBV10-3 - - CAISERTVTQETQYF TGTGCCATCAGTGAGCGGACAGTTACTCAAGAGACCCAGTACTTC
TRBJ2-1 TRBV6-5 - - CASGRTEWNEQFF TGTGCCAGCGGGCGGACAGAGTGGAATGAGCAGTTCTTC
TRBJ2-1 TRBV18 TRBD2 few CASSSTSGAYNEQFF TGTGCCAGCTCATCAACTAGCGGGGCCTACAATGAGCAGTTCTTC
TRBJ2-2 TRBV6-5 - few CASRRAGPGELFF TGTGCCAGCAGGAGGGCCGGACCCGGGGAGCTGTTTTTT
TRBJ1-5 TRBV6-1 TRBD1 - CASSEHRGRQPQHF TGTGCCAGCAGTGAACACAGGGGGCGGCAGCCCCAGCATTTT
TRBJ1-6 TRBV7-2 - - CASSLLRGPDSPLHF TGTGCCAGCAGCTTATTGCGGGGTCCGGATTCACCCCTCCACTTT
TRBJ2-1 TRBV11-2 TRBD1 - CASSWNQGAFDEQFF TGTGCCAGCAGCTGGAATCAGGGGGCGTTTGACGAGCAGTTCTTC
TRBJ2-1 TRBV18 - - CASSPRAGSHEQFF TGTGCCAGCTCACCACGGGCGGGTTCGCATGAGCAGTTCTTC
TRBJ2-3 TRBV6-5 TRBD1 - CASRGGQDNTDTQYF TGTGCCAGCAGGGGTGGACAGGACAACACAGATACGCAGTATTTT
TRBJ1-5 TRBV9 TRBD1 - CASSAPGTGDQPQHF TGTGCCAGCAGCGCGCCCGGGACAGGGGACCAGCCCCAGCATTTT
TRBJ2-2 TRBV11-3 - - CASSFGTPNTGELFF TGTGCCAGCAGCTTCGGGACTCCGAACACCGGGGAGCTGTTTTTT
TRBJ2-3 TRBV10-1 - once CASSSVTDTQYF TGCGCCAGCAGTTCGGTTACAGATACGCAGTATTTT
TRBJ1-2 TRBV6-5 - - CASSRDTTNYGYTF TGTGCCAGCAGCCGGGACACGACTAACTATGGCTACACCTTC
TRBJ2-1 TRBV7-6 - - CASSSTGSRSYNEQFF TGTGCCAGCAGCTCCACGGGGTCCCGCTCCTACAATGAGCAGTTCTTC
TRBJ1-2 TRBV6-5 - - CASAGHTNYGYTF TGTGCCAGCGCCGGACATACGAACTATGGCTACACCTTC
TRBJ2-3 TRBV5-6 TRBD1 - CASRPTGLRADTQYF TGTGCCAGCAGGCCGACAGGGTTAAGGGCAGATACGCAGTATTTT